These 15 T cell receptor beta chains were all obtained from the same sample, sequenced in a study of prognosis after radiotherapy for stage I lung cancer. Researchers used two-round multiplex PCR to amplify TCR beta CDR3 starting from genomic DNA. Amplification during the initial PCR round employed primers specific to each TRBV and TRBJ gene. One entry per CDR3 protein, called by TCRdb with MiXCR from the multiplex PCR reads. The sample carries approximately 25,000 distinct CDR3 sequences, more than 35% recorded once. Here the sequenced sample was PBMCs, taken before or after stereotactic body radiation therapy (not recorded which). The receptors were sampled from a donor aged 50 or older with non-small cell lung cancer.

The rearrangement uses TRBV19 and TRBJ1-3, with unresolved D. The CDR3 totals 13 residues. Looked up from germline, CDR1 is LNHDA and CDR2 is SQIVND (reference sequence). The V end was cut by 9 bases, the J end by 2 bases, with 11 bases between. The CDR3 region is CASTSGAGNTIYF. The DNA for the CDR3 is TGTGCCAGCACCTCGGGCGCTGGAAACACCATATATTTT. Looking up the rest from reference TRBV19 and TRBJ1-3 gives the full variable domain: DGGITQSPKYLFRKEGQNVTLSCEQNLNHDAMYWYRQDPGQGLRLIYYSQIVNDFQKGDIAEGYSVSREKKESFPLTVTSAQKNPTAFYLCASTSGAGNTIYFGEGSWLTVV.

J is TRBJ2-7 and V is TRBV5-1; TRBD1 might be the D (5 bases). Trimming took off 1 base at V and 2 bases at J, with 13 bases between the two ends. This CDR3 is built from 15 residues. The germline V gene encodes CDR1 SGHRS and CDR2 YFSETQ. Here the CDR3 DNA reads TGCGCCAGCAGCTTGAGTGTCCAGGGTCCCTACGAGCAGTACTTC. It yields the protein CASSLSVQGPYEQYF.

Within the sample, this clonotype is medium-sized. The chain joins TRBV5-1 to TRBJ2-7; TRBD2 might be the D (7 bases). The ends were cut back, 0 bases at V and 6 bases at J, with 19 bases in the middle. CDR1 is SGHRS and CDR2 is YFSETQ in the germline V gene. CDR3 size: 16 residues. CDR3 DNA: TGCGCCAGCAGCTTGGTTGGCGGTGGGGGGGCTCGCGAGCAGTACTTC. Encoded protein: CASSLVGGGGAREQYF.

This clonotype was observed a single time. This likely came from a read error, as a far larger clone is one base away. CDR3 DNA sequence: TGTGCCAGCAGCCCCCCGGGGGGCGATCATCCCCAGCATTTT. Its translation: CASSPPGGDHPQHF. The rearrangement joins TRBV6-8 to TRBJ1-5; TRBD1 might be the D (6 bases). This CDR3 has 14 amino acids. Germline-derived CDR1 and CDR2 are MNHGY and SAAAGT.

There are many counts of this clonotype. This chain uses TRBV20-1 with TRBJ2-1; TRBD2 agrees at 9 bases. The CDR3 spans 15 residues. Germline V gives CDR1 DFQATT, CDR2 SNEGSKA (reference sequence). V lost 4 bases to trimming and J lost 4 bases; unmatched junction nucleotides: 8. Here the CDR3 DNA reads TGCAGTGCTACGTGGGGACTAGCACTTTACAATGAGCAGTTCTTC. Translating gives CSATWGLALYNEQFF.

Worth noting for this clonotype: The junction departs from germline at one end; a sequencing error may be responsible. This chain links TRBV20-1 with TRBJ2-3; the D gene could be TRBD1 or TRBD2 (7 bases each). Germline CDR1 DFQATT, CDR2 SNEGSKA (reference sequence). The CDR3 is 16 residues long. Here the CDR3 DNA reads TGCATTGCTAGAGAGGGGGCGGGACTACCCACATATACGCAGTATTTT. Translated, it gives CIAREGAGLPTYTQYF.

Points on this clonotype: A read error is the likely source, as a far larger clone sits one nucleotide away. The chain links TRBV24-1 to TRBJ2-4, with D possibly matching TRBD2 (6 bases). The CDR3 spans 17 residues. Germline CDR1 KGHDR, CDR2 SFDVKD. V was pared by 3 bases and J by 13 bases, with 27 bases between. Here the CDR3 DNA reads TGTGCCACCAGTGATCCCCCTGGAAGCGCCCGGGGGAATGAGCAGTACTTC. Encoded protein: CATSDPPGSARGNEQYF.

As to this clonotype: This is likely an artifact of a read error, given a far larger clone one base away. V and J are TRBV6-1 and TRBJ2-1; D remains unclear. V gave up 5 bases and J gave up 9 bases, with 8 bases separating them. Germline V gene lookup returns CDR1 MNHNS and CDR2 SASEGT. The CDR3 loop spans 11 amino acids. CDR3 nucleotides: TGTGCCAGCAGTTATATGTGTGAGCAGTTCTTC. This gives the protein CASSYMCEQFF.

This clonotype was seen many times. The chain has TRBV7-2 and TRBJ2-5; D not resolved. V dropped 7 bases and J dropped 5 bases, with 14 bases sitting between them. The CDR3 length is 13 residues. The germline CDR1 and CDR2 sequences are SGHTA and FQGNSA. The CDR3 region is CASKRFGSETQYF. The CDR3, as DNA: TGTGCCAGCAAGCGTTTCGGTTCGGAGACCCAGTACTTC.

In the case of this clonotype: At one end, the junction sequence differs from germline, possibly due to a read error. The chain employs TRBV12-3 or TRBV12-4 and TRBJ2-2; D might be TRBD1 (5 bases). The CDR3 is 15 residues long. The CDR3: CASGNGAANIGELFF. The CDR3 nucleotides are TGTGCCAGCGGCAATGGGGCCGCTAACATCGGGGAGCTGTTTTTT.

The V and J genes are TRBV6-1 and TRBJ1-5; D is uncertain. The CDR3 length is 13 residues. V was shortened by 6 bases and J by 5 bases, with 11 bases between the two germline ends. From germline, CDR1 is MNHNS and CDR2 SASEGT. CDR3: CASRIGRYQPQHF. The CDR3, as DNA: TGTGCCAGCAGAATCGGACGGTATCAGCCCCAGCATTTT.

At least ten counts were recorded for this clonotype. This sequence joins TRBV18 and TRBJ2-7; 14 nucleotides line up with TRBD2. The germline CDR1 and CDR2 sequences are KGHSH and LQKENI. The CDR3 runs to 16 residues. V lost 6 bases to trimming and J lost 4 bases; unmatched junction nucleotides: 8. CDR3 sequence (DNA): TGTGCCAGCTCCGGACTAGCGGGAGGCCCTGAGTACGAGCAGTACTTC. As protein: CASSGLAGGPEYEQYF. Together with reference TRBV18 and TRBJ2-7, the CDR3 gives the full variable domain: NAGVMQNPRHLVRRRGQEARLRCSPMKGHSHVYWYRQLPEEGLKFMVYLQKENIIDESGMPKERFSAEFPKEGPSILRIQQVVRGDSAAYFCASSGLAGGPEYEQYFGPGTRLTVT.

The table lists this clonotype with many counts. The CDR3 loop is CASLLGRGSGTDTQYF. In nucleotides, the CDR3 is TGTGCCAGCCTTTTAGGACGGGGCAGTGGCACAGATACGCAGTATTTT. This chain uses TRBV5-5 with TRBJ2-3, with D perhaps given as TRBD1 or TRBD2 (5 bases each). V was cut by 7 bases and J by 1 base, with 19 bases left in between. The CDR3 is 16 residues long. Germline CDR1 reads SGHKS; CDR2 reads YYEKEE (reference sequence).

This clonotype occurred once. One end of the junction varies from germline; a read error may be responsible. This chain uses TRBV28 with TRBJ2-1; no firm D call. Germline assignment: CDR1 MDHEN and CDR2 SYDVKM. The CDR3 is 11 amino acids. The CDR3 DNA reads as TGTGCCAGCAGACATCACAATGAGCAGTTATTC. It translates to CASRHHNEQLF.

Within the sample, this clonotype is medium-sized (0.01 to 0.1%). V is TRBV7-9 and J is TRBJ2-1, with a tentative D call TRBD2 (7 bases). Trimming left V 7 bases short and J 8 bases short, with 24 bases between. The CDR3 covers 16 residues. Per germline, CDR1 SEHNR and CDR2 FQNEAQ (reference sequence). The CDR3 is CASTHRGRGLRDEQFF. CDR3 DNA sequence: TGTGCCAGCACCCATAGGGGGAGGGGGTTAAGGGATGAGCAGTTCTTC.